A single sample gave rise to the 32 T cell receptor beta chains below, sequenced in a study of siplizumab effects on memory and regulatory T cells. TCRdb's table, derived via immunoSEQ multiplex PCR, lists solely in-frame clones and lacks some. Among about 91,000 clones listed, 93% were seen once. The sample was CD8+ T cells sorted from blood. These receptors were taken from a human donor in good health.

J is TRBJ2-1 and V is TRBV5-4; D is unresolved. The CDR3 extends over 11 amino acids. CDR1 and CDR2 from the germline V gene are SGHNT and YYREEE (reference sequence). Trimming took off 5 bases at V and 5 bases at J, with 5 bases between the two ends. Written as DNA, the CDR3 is TGTGCCAGCAGGCATGACAATGAGCAGTTCTTC. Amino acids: CASRHDNEQFF. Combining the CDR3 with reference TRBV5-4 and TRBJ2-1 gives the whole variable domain ETGVTQSPTHLIKTRGQQVTLRCSSQSGHNTVSWYQQALGQGPQFIFQYYREEENGRGNFPPRFSGLQFPNYSSELNVNALELDDSALYLCASRHDNEQFFGPGTRLTVL.

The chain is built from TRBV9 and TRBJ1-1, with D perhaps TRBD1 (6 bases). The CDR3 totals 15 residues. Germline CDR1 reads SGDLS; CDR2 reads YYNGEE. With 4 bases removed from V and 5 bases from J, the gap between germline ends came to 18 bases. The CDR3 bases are TGTGCCAGCAGCAGGGGCGGGGGCTGGGGTACTGAAGCTTTCTTT. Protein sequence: CASSRGGGWGTEAFF.

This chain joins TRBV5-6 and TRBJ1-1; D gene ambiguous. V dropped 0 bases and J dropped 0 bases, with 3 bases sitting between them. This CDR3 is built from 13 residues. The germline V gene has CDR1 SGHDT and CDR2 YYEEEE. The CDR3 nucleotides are TGTGCCAGCAGCTTGGAGGTGAACACTGAAGCTTTCTTT. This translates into CASSLEVNTEAFF. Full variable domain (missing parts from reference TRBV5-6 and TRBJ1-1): DAGVTQSPTHLIKTRGQQVTLRCSPKSGHDTVSWYQQALGQGPQFIFQYYEEEERQRGNFPDRFSGHQFPNYSSELNVNALLLGDSALYLCASSLEVNTEAFFGQGTRLTVV.

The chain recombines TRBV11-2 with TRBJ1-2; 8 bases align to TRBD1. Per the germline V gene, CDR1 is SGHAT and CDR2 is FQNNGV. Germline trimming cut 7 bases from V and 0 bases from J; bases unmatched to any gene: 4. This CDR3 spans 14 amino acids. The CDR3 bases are TGTGCCAGCACCCCGGACAGGGCTAACTATGGCTACACCTTC. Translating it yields CASTPDRANYGYTF.

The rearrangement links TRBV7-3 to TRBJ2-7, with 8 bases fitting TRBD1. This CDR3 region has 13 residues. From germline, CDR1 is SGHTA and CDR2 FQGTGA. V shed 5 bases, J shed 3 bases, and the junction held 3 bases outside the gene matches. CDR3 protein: CASSHGQGYEQYF. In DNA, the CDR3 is TGTGCCAGCAGCCACGGACAGGGCTACGAGCAGTACTTC.

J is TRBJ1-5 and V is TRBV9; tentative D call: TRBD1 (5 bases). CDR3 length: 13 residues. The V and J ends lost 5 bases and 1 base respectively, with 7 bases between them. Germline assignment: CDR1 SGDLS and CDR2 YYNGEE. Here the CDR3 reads CASRAGSNQPQHF. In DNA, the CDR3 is TGTGCCAGCAGGGCAGGGAGCAATCAGCCCCAGCATTTT.

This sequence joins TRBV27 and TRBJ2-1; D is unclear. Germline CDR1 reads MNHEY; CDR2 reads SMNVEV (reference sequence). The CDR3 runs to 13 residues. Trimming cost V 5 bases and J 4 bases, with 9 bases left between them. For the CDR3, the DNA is TGTGCCAGCAGTAGTGGAGCGTACAATGAGCAGTTCTTC. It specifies CASSSGAYNEQFF.

In DNA form, the CDR3 reads TGTGCCAGCAGCTTAGCACAGGGGGCGGATGAGCAGTTCTTC. Its translation: CASSLAQGADEQFF. This chain uses TRBV11-2 with TRBJ2-1; 9 positions match TRBD1. Trimming removed 1 base from V and 8 bases from J; junction bases left unmatched: 3. Germline V gives CDR1 SGHAT, CDR2 FQNNGV. This CDR3 has 14 amino acids. Variable domain in full (rest from reference TRBV11-2 and TRBJ2-1): EAGVAQSPRYKIIEKRQSVAFWCNPISGHATLYWYQQILGQGPKLLIQFQNNGVVDDSQLPKDRFSAERLKGVDSTLKIQPAKLEDSAVYLCASSLAQGADEQFFGPGTRLTVL.

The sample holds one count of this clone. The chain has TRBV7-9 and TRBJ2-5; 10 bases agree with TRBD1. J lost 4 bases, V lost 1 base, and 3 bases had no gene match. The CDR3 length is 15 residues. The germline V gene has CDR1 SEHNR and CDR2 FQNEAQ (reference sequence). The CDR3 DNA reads TGTGCCAGCAGCTTAGGGGGACAGGGGCGAGAGACCCAGTACTTC. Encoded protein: CASSLGGQGRETQYF.

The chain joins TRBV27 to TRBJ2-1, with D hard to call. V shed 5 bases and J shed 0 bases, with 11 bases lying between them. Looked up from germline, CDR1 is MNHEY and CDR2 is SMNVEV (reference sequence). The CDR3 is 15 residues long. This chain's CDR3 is CASSLSTSSYNEQFF. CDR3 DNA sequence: TGTGCCAGCAGTCTAAGCACGAGCTCCTACAATGAGCAGTTCTTC.

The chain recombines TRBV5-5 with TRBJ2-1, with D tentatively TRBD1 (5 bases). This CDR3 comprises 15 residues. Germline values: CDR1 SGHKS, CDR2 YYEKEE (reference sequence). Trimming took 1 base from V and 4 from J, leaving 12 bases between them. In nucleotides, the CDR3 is TGTGCCAGCAGCTTGAGGGGTGGCAGTTACAATGAGCAGTTCTTC. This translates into CASSLRGGSYNEQFF.

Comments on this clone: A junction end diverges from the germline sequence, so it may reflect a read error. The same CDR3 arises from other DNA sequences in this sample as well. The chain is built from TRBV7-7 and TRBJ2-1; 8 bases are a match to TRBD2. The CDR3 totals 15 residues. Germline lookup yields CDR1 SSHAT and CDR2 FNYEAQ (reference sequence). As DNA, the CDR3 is TGTGCTAGCAGCTCCGGACTAGCAGCCTACAATGAGCAGTTCTTC. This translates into CASSSGLAAYNEQFF.

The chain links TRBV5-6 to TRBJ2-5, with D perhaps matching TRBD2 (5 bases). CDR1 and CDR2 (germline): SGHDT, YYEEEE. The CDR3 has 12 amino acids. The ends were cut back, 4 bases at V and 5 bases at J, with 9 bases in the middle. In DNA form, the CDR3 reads TGTGCCAGCAGCCTACTAGAGGAGACCCAGTACTTC. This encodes CASSLLEETQYF.

The CDR3 here is CAKDRVTGEQYF. DNA for the CDR3: TGTGCCAAGGACAGGGTGACTGGGGAGCAGTACTTC. This chain connects TRBV2 to TRBJ2-7; 8 bases match TRBD1. In germline, CDR1 is SNHLY, CDR2 FYNNEI. The CDR3 sequence is 12 residues long. V dropped 10 bases and J dropped 7; count of bases not matched to a gene: 9.

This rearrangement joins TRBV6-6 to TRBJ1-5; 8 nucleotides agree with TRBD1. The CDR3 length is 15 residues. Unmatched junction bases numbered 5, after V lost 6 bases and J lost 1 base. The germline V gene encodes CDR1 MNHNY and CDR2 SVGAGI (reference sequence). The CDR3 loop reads CASSRQGRSNQPQHF. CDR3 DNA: TGTGCCAGCAGCCGACAGGGGAGGAGCAATCAGCCCCAGCATTTT.

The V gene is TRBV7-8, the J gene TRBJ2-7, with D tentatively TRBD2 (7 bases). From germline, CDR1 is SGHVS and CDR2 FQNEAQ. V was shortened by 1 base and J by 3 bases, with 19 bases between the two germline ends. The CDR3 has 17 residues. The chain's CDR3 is CASSLEGGLPGYYEQYF. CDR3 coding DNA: TGTGCCAGCAGCTTAGAGGGGGGGCTTCCTGGATACTACGAGCAGTACTTC.

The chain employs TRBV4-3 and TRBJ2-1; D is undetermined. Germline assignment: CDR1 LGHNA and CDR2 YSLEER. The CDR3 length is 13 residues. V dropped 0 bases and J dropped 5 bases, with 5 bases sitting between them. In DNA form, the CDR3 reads TGCGCCAGCAGCCAAGATAGTGACAATGAGCAGTTCTTC. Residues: CASSQDSDNEQFF.

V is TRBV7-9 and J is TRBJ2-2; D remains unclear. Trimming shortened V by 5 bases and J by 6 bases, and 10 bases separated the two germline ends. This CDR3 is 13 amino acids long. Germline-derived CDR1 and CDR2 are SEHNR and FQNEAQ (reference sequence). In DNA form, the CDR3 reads TGTGCCAGCAGCCCGCTGTCGGCCGGGGAGCTGTTTTTT. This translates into CASSPLSAGELFF.

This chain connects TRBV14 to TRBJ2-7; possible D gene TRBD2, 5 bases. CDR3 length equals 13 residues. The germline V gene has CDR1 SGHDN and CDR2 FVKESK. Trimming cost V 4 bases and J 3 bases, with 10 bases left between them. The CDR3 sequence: CASSPTGNYEQYF. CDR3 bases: TGTGCCAGCAGCCCGACGGGAAACTACGAGCAGTACTTC. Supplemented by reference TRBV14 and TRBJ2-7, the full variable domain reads EAGVTQFPSHSVIEKGQTVTLRCDPISGHDNLYWYRRVMGKEIKFLLHFVKESKQDESGMPNNRFLAERTGGTYSTLKVQPAELEDSGVYFCASSPTGNYEQYFGPGTRLTVT.

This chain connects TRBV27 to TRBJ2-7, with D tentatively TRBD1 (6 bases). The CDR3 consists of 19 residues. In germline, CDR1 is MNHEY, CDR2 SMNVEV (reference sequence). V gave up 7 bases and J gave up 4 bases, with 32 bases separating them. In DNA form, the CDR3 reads TGTGCCAGCATCCCGCCCAACCCCTCCCGGAGACAGGTTCTTTACGAGCAGTACTTC. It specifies CASIPPNPSRRQVLYEQYF.

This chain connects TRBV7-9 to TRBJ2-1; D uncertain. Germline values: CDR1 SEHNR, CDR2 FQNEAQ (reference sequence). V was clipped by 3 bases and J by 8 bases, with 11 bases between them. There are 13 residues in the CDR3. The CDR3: CASSFVDSDEQFF. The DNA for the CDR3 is TGTGCCAGCAGCTTTGTGGATTCGGATGAGCAGTTCTTC.

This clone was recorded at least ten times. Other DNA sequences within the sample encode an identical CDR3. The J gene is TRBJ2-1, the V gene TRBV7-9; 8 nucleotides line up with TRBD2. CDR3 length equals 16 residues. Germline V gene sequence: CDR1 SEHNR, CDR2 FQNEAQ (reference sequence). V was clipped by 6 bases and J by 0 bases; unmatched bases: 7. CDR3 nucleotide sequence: TGTGCCAGCAGGCCAGCCGGGACTAGCTCCTACAATGAGCAGTTCTTC. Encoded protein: CASRPAGTSSYNEQFF.

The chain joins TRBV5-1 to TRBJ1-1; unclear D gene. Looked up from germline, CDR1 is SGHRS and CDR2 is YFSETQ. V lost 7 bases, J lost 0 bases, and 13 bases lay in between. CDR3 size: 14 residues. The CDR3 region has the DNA TGCGCCAGCGCCGACGGCAGATTGAACACTGAAGCTTTCTTT. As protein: CASADGRLNTEAFF.

The CDR3 DNA follows: TGTGCCAGCAGCTTCCGGTCGAACACTGAAGCTTTCTTT. Amino acids: CASSFRSNTEAFF. J is TRBJ1-1 and V is TRBV5-6; no clear D. This CDR3 is 13 amino acids long. The V end lost 2 bases, the J end lost 1 base, and 6 bases lay between the germline ends. The V gene's germline CDR1 is SGHDT and CDR2 YYEEEE.

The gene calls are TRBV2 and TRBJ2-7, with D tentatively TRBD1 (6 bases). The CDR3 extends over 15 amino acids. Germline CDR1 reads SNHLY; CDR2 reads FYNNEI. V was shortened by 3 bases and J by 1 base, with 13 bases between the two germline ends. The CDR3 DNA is TGTGCCAGCAGTGATTGGGGGCATGGGTCCTACGAGCAGTACTTC. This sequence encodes CASSDWGHGSYEQYF.

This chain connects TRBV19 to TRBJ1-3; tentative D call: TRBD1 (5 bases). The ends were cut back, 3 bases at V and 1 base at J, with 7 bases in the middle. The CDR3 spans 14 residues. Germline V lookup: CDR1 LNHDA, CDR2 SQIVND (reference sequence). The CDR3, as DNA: TGTGCCAGTAGTATCCGGGGGTCTGGAAACACCATATATTTT. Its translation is CASSIRGSGNTIYF.

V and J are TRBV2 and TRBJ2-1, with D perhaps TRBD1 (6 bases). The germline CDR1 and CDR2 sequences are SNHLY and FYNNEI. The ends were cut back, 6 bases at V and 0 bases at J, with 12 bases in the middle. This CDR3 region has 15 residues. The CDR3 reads CASSGQSYSYNEQFF. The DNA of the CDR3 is TGTGCCAGCAGCGGACAGTCCTACTCCTACAATGAGCAGTTCTTC.

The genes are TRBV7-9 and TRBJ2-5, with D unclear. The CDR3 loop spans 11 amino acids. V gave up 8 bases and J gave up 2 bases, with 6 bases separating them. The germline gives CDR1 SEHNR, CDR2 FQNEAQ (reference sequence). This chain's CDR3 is CASQVQETQYF. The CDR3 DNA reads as TGTGCCAGCCAAGTTCAAGAGACCCAGTACTTC.

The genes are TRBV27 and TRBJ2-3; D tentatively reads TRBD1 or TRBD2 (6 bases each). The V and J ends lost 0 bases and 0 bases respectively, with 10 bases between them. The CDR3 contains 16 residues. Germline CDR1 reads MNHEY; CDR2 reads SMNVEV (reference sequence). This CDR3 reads CASSLSGGYSTDTQYF. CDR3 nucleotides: TGTGCCAGCAGTTTATCAGGGGGGTATAGCACAGATACGCAGTATTTT.

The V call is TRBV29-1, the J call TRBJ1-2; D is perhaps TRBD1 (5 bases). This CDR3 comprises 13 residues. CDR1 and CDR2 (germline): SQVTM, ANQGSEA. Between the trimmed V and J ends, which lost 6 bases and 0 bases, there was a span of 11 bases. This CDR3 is CSVGDGPNYGYTF. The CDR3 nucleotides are TGCAGCGTAGGGGACGGCCCTAACTATGGCTACACCTTC.

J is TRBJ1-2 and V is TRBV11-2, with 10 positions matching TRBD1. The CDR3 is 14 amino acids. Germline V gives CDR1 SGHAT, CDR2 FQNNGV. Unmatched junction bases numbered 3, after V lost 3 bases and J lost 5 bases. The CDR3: CASSLGQGSYGYTF. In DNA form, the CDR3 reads TGTGCCAGCAGCTTGGGACAGGGGTCATATGGCTACACCTTC.

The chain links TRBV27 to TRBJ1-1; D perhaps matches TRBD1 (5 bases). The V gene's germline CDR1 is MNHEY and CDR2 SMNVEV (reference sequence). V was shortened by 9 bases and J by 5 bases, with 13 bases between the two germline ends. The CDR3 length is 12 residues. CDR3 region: CASRAGLTEAFF. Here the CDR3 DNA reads TGTGCCAGTAGAGCAGGGTTGACTGAAGCTTTCTTT.